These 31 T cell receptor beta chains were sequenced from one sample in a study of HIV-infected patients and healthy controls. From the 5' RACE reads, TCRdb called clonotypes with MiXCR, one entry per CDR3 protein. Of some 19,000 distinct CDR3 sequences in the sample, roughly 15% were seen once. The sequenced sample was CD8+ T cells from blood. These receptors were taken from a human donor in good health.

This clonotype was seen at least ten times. DNA of the CDR3: TGTGCCAGCAGAAATGGTCAGGGTGCAACTAATGAAAAACTGTTTTTT. Translating gives CASRNGQGATNEKLFF. This chain links TRBV2 with TRBJ1-4; tentatively, D is TRBD1 (5 bases). V dropped 6 bases and J dropped 0 bases, with 14 bases sitting between them. Per germline, CDR1 SNHLY and CDR2 FYNNEI. The CDR3 extends over 16 amino acids.

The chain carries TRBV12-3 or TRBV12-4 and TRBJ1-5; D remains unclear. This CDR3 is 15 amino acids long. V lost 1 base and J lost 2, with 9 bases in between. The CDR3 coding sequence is TGTGCCAGCAGTTTAGGGCAGGCCGGCAATCAGCCCCAGCATTTT. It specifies CASSLGQAGNQPQHF.

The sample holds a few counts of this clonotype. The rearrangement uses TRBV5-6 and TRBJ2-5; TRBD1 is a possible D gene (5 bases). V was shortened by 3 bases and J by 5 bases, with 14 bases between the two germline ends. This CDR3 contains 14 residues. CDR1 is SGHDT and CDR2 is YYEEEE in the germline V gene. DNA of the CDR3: TGTGCCAGCAGCTCGCTCCCAGGGATTGAGACCCAGTACTTC. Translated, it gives CASSSLPGIETQYF.

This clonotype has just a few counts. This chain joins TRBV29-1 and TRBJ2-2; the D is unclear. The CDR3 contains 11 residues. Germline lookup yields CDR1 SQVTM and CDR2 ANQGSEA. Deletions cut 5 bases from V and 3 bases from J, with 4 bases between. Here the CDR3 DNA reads TGCAGCGTTATCGACACCGGGGAGCTGTTTTTT. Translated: CSVIDTGELFF.

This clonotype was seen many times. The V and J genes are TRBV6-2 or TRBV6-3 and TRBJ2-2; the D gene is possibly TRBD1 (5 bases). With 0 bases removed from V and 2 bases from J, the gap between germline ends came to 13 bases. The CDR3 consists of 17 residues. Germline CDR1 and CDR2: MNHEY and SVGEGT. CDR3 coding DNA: TGTGCCAGCAGTTACTCGAGTGGCAGGGTTAACACCGGGGAGCTGTTTTTT. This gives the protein CASSYSSGRVNTGELFF.

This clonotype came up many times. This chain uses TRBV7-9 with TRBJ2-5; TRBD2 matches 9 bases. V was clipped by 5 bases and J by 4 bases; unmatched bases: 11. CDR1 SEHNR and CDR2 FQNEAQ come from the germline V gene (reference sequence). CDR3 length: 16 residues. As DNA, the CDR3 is TGTGCCAGCAGCCCTACCCCCGGCGGGGGGGTAGAGACCCAGTACTTC. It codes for CASSPTPGGGVETQYF.

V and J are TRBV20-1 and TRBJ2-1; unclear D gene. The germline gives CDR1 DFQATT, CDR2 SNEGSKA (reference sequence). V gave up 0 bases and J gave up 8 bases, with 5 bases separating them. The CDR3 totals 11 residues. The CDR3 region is CSARDEDEQFF. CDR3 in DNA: TGCAGTGCTAGAGACGAGGATGAGCAGTTCTTC.

The CDR3 region has the DNA TGTGCCAGCAGCAAAGTAGGAAGCCCAACTCTATTT. This encodes CASSKVGSPTLF. The chain couples TRBV21-1 to TRBJ1-1. TRBV21-1 is classified as a pseudogene. This CDR3 has 12 amino acids.

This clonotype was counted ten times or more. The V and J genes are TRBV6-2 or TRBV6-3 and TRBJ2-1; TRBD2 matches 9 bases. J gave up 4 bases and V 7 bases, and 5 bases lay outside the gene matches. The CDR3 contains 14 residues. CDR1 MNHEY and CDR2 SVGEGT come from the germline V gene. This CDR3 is CASTTSGPYNEQFF. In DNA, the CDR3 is TGTGCCAGCACTACTAGCGGGCCGTACAATGAGCAGTTCTTC.

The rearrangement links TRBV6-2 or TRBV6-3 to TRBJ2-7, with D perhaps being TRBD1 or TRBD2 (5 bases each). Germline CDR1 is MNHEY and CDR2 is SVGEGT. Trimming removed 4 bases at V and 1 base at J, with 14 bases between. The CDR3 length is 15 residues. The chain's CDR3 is CASSWGRMGSYEQYF. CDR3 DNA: TGTGCCAGCAGTTGGGGACGCATGGGATCCTACGAGCAGTACTTC.

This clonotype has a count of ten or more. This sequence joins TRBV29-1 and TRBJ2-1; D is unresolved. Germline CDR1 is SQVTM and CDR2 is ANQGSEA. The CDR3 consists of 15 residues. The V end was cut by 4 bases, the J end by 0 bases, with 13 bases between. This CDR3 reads CSVVGGSPSYNEQFF. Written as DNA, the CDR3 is TGCAGCGTTGTGGGCGGCTCGCCCTCCTACAATGAGCAGTTCTTC.

The CDR3 protein is CAISGSYEQYF. The CDR3 DNA reads as TGTGCCATCAGCGGGAGTTACGAGCAGTACTTC. The chain joins TRBV10-3 to TRBJ2-7; TRBD2 is a possible D gene (6 bases). The CDR3 is 11 amino acids. In germline, CDR1 is ENHRY, CDR2 SYGVKD. Trimming cost V 6 bases and J 4 bases, with 7 bases left between them.

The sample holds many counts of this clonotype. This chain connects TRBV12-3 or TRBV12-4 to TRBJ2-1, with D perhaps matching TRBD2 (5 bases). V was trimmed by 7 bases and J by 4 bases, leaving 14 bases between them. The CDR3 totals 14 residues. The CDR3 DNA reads TGTGCCAGCACCGACGAGTCGGGGTACAATGAGCAGTTCTTC. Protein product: CASTDESGYNEQFF.

The CDR3: CASSSGGELFF. As DNA, the CDR3 is TGTGCCAGCAGTTCGGGCGGGGAGCTGTTTTTT. The rearrangement uses TRBV6-2 or TRBV6-3 and TRBJ2-2, with unresolved D. The CDR3 runs 11 residues. The germline gives CDR1 MNHEY, CDR2 SVGEGT. The V gene lost 4 bases and the J gene lost 7 bases, with 4 bases spanning the gap.

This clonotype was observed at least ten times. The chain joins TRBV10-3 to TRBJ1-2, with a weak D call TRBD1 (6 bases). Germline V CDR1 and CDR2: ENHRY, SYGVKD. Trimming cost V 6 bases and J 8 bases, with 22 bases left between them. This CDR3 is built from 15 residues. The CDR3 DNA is TGTGCCATCAGAACCACCACAGGGAACGGGAGGGGCTACACCTTC. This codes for CAIRTTTGNGRGYTF.

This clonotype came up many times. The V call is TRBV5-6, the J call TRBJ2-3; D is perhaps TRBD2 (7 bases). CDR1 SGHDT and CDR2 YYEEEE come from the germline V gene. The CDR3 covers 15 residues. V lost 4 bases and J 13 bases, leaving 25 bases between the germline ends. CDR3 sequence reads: CASSAGPGGPRDEYF. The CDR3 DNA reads TGTGCCAGCAGCGCGGGGCCGGGGGGCCCGAGGGATGAGTATTTT.

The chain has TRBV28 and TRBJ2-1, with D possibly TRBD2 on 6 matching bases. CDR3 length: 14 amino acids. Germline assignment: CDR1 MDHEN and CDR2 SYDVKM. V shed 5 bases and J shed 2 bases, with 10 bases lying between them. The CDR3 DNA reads TGTGCCAGCAGTAAGGCGGGAACCTACAATGAGCAGTTCTTC. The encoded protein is CASSKAGTYNEQFF. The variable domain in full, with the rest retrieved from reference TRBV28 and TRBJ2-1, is DVKVTQSSRYLVKRTGEKVFLECVQDMDHENMFWYRQDPGLGLRLIYFSYDVKMKEKGDIPEGYSVSREKKERFSLILESASTNQTSMYLCASSKAGTYNEQFFGPGTRLTVL.

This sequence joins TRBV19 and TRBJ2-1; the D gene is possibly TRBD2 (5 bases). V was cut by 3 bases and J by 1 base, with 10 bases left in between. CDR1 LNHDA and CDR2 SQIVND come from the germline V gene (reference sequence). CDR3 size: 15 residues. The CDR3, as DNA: TGTGCCAGTAGTATGACTACCTATTCCTACAATGAGCAGTTCTTC. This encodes CASSMTTYSYNEQFF.

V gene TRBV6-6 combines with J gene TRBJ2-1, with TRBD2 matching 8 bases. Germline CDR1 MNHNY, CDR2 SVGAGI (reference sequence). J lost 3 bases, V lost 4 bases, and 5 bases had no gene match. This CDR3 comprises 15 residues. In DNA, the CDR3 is TGTGCCAGCAGTTTGGGACTAGGGAACTACAATGAGCAGTTCTTC. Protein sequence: CASSLGLGNYNEQFF.

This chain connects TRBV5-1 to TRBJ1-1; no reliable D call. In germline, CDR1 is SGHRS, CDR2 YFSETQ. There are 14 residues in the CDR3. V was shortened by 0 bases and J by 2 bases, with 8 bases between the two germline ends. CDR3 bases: TGCGCCAGCAGCTTGGGACGGGGAAACACTGAAGCTTTCTTT. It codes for CASSLGRGNTEAFF.

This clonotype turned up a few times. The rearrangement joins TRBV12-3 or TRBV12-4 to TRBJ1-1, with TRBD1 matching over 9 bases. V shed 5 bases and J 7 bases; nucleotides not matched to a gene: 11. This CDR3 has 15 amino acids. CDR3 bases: TGTGCCAGCAGTCCGCAGACAGGGGGAAGAATTGAAGCTTTCTTT. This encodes CASSPQTGGRIEAFF.

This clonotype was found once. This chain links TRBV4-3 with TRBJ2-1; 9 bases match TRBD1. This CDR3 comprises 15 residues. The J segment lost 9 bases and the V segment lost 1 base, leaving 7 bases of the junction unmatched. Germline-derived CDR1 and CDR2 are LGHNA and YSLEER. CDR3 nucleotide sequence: TGCGCCAGCAGCCAAGGGACAGGGGAGGGGGGTGAGCAGTTCTTC. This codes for CASSQGTGEGGEQFF.

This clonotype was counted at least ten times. CDR3 sequence (DNA): TGTGCCAGCAGTGAAACAGGGCTGGGGAATGAGCAGTTCTTC. Translating gives CASSETGLGNEQFF. The rearrangement uses TRBV6-1 and TRBJ2-1, with TRBD1 as a possible D gene (6 bases). V lost 2 bases, J lost 7 bases, and 12 bases lay in between. CDR3 length: 14 residues. Germline values: CDR1 MNHNS, CDR2 SASEGT.

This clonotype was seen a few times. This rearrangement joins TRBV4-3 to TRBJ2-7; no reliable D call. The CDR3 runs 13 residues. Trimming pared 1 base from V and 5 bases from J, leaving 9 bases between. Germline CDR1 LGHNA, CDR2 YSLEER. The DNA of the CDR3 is TGCGCCAGCAGCCAAGGTGGCCGGGACGAGCAGTACTTC. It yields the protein CASSQGGRDEQYF.

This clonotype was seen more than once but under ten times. DNA for the CDR3: TGTGCCAGCAGTTTATGGGATGGGACAGGGGCCCTGAACACTGAAGCTTTCTTT. Encoded protein: CASSLWDGTGALNTEAFF. The rearrangement joins TRBV28 to TRBJ1-1; TRBD1 aligns across 10 bases. V lost 0 bases to trimming and J lost 0 bases; unmatched junction nucleotides: 7. This CDR3 comprises 18 residues. Germline V gene sequence: CDR1 MDHEN, CDR2 SYDVKM.

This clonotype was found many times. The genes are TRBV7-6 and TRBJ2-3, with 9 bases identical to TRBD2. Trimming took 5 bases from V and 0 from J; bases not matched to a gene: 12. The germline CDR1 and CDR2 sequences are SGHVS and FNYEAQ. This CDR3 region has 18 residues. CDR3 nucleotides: TGTGCCAGCAGCCTACAGCGGGGGGCGTCCTTAAGCACAGATACGCAGTATTTT. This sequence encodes CASSLQRGASLSTDTQYF.

The CDR3 bases are TGTGCCAGCAGCCACCCCAAGACCCCTGGGGTCTATGGCTACACCTTC. Encoded protein: CASSHPKTPGVYGYTF. The chain joins TRBV7-2 to TRBJ1-2; no reliable D call. In germline, CDR1 is SGHTA, CDR2 FQGNSA. CDR3 size: 16 residues. V was pared by 5 bases and J by 4 bases, with 20 bases between.

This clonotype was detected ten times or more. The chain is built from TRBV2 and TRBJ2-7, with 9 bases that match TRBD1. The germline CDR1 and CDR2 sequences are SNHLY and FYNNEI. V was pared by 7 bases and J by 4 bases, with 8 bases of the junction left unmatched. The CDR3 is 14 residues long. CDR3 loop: CASTGTGRVYEQYF. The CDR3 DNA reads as TGTGCCAGCACCGGGACAGGGCGGGTGTACGAGCAGTACTTC.

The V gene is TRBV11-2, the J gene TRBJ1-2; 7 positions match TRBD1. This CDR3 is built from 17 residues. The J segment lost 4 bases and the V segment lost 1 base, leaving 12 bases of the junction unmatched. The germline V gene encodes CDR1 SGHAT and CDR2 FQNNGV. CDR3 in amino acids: CASSLGLTGMDFYGYTF. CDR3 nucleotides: TGTGCCAGCAGCTTAGGATTGACAGGGATGGACTTCTATGGCTACACCTTC.

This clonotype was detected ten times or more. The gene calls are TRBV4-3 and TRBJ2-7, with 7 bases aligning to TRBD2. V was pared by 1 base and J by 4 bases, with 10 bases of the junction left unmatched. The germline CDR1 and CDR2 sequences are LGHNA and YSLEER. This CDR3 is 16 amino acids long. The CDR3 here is CASSQGVGGSGYEQYF. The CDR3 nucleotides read TGCGCCAGCAGCCAAGGGGTGGGCGGGAGTGGTTACGAGCAGTACTTC.

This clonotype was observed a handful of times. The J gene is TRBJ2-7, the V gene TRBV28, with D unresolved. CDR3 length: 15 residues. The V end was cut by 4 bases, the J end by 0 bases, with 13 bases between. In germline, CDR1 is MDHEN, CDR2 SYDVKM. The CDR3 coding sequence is TGTGCCAGCAGTTACGGCCCTCTGGGCTCCTACGAGCAGTACTTC. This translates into CASSYGPLGSYEQYF.